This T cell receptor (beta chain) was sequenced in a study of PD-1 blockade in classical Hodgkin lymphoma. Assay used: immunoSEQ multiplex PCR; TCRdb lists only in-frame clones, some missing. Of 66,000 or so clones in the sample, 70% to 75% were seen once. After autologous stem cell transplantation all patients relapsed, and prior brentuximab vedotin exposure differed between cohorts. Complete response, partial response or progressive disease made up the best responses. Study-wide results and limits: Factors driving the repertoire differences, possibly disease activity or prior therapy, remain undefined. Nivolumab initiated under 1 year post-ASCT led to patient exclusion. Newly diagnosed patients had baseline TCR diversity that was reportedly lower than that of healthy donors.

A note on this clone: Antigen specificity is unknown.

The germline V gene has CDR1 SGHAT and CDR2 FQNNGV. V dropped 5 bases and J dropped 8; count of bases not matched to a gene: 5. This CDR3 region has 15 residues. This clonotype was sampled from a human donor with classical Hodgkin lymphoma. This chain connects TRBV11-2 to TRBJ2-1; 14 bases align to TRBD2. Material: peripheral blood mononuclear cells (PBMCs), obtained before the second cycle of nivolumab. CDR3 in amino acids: CASSPGLAGVDEQFF. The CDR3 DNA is TGTGCCAGCAGCCCGGGACTAGCGGGAGTGGATGAGCAGTTCTTC.